The clone carrying this T cell receptor (beta chain) has more than one count but fewer than ten. The data were taken from a study of T cells after somatic rescue of genetic block. Using immunoSEQ multiplex PCR, the repertoire was profiled, and TCRdb retains in-frame clones only, with some absent. The sample yields more than 9,500 clones, over 55% seen once. The origin of this receptor is a boy aged 5-17 years. Material for sequencing was peripheral blood mononuclear cells (PBMCs).

In DNA form, the CDR3 reads TGTGCCAGCAGCTTAGGACAGGGGGACCAGCGGATTTCCTACGAGCAGTACTTC. It yields the protein CASSLGQGDQRISYEQYF. The chain recombines TRBV7-1 with TRBJ2-7; 10 bases line up with TRBD1. TRBV7-1 falls under the ORF class, with uncertain function. The CDR3 runs to 18 residues. With V trimmed by 4 bases and J by 1 base, 13 bases remained unmatched.